What follows is one T cell receptor beta chain and its context. What it recognizes is unknown. This CDR3 has 14 amino acids. CDR1 is SGDLS, CDR2 YYNGEE, per germline. J lost 3 bases, V lost 6 bases, and 1 base had no gene match. The data were obtained in a study of cytomegalovirus exposure and HLA in healthy donors. The table came from immunoSEQ multiplex PCR; TCRdb's copy has only in-frame clones and leaves some out. This sample has about 350,000 clones; 87% occur once, and the top ten carry roughly 1.2%. The study, taken as a whole, reports: Among TCR sequences, most were rare, though some public TCRs appeared in many donors.

The sequence was obtained from a woman aged 25 to 45 in good health and CMV-seropositive. The sample was PBMCs. The rearrangement joins TRBV9 to TRBJ2-2, with 11 nucleotides matching TRBD1. CDR3 nucleotides: TGTGCCAGCACGGGACAGGGGGACACCGGGGAGCTGTTTTTT. Amino acids: CASTGQGDTGELFF.